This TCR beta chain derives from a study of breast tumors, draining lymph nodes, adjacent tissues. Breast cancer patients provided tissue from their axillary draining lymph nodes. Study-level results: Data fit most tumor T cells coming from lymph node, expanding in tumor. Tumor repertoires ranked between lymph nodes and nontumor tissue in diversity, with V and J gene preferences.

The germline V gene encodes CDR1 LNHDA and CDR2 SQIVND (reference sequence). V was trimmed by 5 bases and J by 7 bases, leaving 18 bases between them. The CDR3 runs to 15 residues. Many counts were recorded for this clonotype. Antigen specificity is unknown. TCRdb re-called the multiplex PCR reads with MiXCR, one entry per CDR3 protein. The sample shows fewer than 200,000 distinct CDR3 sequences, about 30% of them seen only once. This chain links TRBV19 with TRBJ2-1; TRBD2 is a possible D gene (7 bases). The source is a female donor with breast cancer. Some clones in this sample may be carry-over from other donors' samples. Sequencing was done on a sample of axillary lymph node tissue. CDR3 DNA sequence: TGTGCCAGTAGTTGGGGCGGGGGCTTGGGGAATGAGCAGTTCTTC. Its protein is CASSWGGGLGNEQFF.